The rows below give T cell receptor beta chains drawn from one sample of a study of PD-1 blockade in mismatch repair-deficient tumors. Produced via immunoSEQ multiplex PCR; TCRdb's table is partial and in-frame only. The sample holds roughly 80,000 clones, roughly 80% seen once. The starting material was peripheral blood, obtained 12 weeks after starting pembrolizumab. These TCRs come from an adult with mismatch repair-deficient cancer. Both conserved end residues are part of each CDR3. Fields, in order: CDR3 protein, CDR3 DNA, J gene, D gene, clone size, V gene. D genes are given only for firm matches. For some rows the clone size is stated as once, few or many, or as a class when expanded; others skip it.

CASSDGCHWGPPYNEQFF TGTGCCAGCAGTGACGGGTGCCACTGGGGACCTCCCTACAATGAGCAGTTCTTC TRBJ2-1 . . TRBV6-1
CASSSGTGTGTINEQFF TGTGCCAGCAGCTCAGGGACCGGGACAGGGACGATCAATGAGCAGTTCTTC TRBJ2-1 TRBD1 . TRBV7-8
CASSLLTEAFF TGTGCCAGCAGCTTACTTACTGAAGCTTTCTTT TRBJ1-1 . . TRBV7-9
CASSPRTSGNEQFF TGTGCCAGCAGCCCCAGGACTAGCGGGAATGAGCAGTTCTTC TRBJ2-1 TRBD2 . TRBV11-3
CASSHRDRVGTGELFF TGCGCCAGCAGTCACCGAGACAGGGTGGGCACCGGGGAGCTGTTTTTT TRBJ2-2 TRBD1 . TRBV23-1
CSVVWESSYNEQFF TGCAGCGTTGTTTGGGAGAGCTCCTACAATGAGCAGTTCTTC TRBJ2-1 . . TRBV29-1
CASSYKGQELSVAFF TGTGCCAGCAGTTACAAGGGACAGGAACTAAGTGTGGCTTTCTTT TRBJ1-1 TRBD1 . TRBV6-6
CASSQYRTTDTQYF TGTGCCAGCAGCCAATACCGGACCACAGATACGCAGTATTTT TRBJ2-3 . . TRBV5-6
CASSAATWDHTDTQYF TGTGCCAGCAGCGCGGCTACGTGGGACCACACAGATACGCAGTATTTT TRBJ2-3 . . TRBV9
CASRGSNQPQHF TGTGCCAGCCGGGGGAGCAATCAGCCCCAGCATTTT TRBJ1-5 . few TRBV18
CASSLADPNTGELFF TGTGCCAGCAGCTTAGCCGACCCGAACACCGGGGAGCTGTTTTTT TRBJ2-2 . . TRBV7-2
CASSPGGARNYNEQFF TGTGCCAGCAGCCCAGGGGGAGCCCGTAACTACAATGAGCAGTTCTTC TRBJ2-1 TRBD1 . TRBV5-8
CASSERYLGAYEQYF TGTGCCAGCAGTGAAAGGTACTTGGGGGCCTACGAGCAGTACTTC TRBJ2-7 . . TRBV6-1
CASSVAGTDTQYF TGTGCCAGCAGCGTAGCGGGAACAGATACGCAGTATTTT TRBJ2-3 . . TRBV9
CAWSVHGTGHGEQYF TGTGCCTGGAGTGTACATGGGACAGGTCATGGAGAGCAGTACTTC TRBJ2-7 TRBD1 . TRBV30
CASSLTGQGGAGELFF TGCGCCAGCAGCTTAACTGGACAGGGAGGGGCCGGGGAGCTGTTTTTT TRBJ2-2 . . TRBV5-1
CASSRGGTSSYTGELFF TGTGCCAGCAGCCGGGGCGGGACTAGCAGTTACACCGGGGAGCTGTTTTTT TRBJ2-2 TRBD2 . TRBV9
CAISGTHDGYTF TGTGCCATCAGCGGGACGCACGACGGCTACACCTTC TRBJ1-2 . . TRBV10-3
CASLRVRFDTEAFF TGCGCCAGCCTTCGTGTCCGATTTGACACTGAAGCTTTCTTT TRBJ1-1 . . TRBV23-1
CASSVDGRGKETQYF TGTGCCAGCAGCGTAGACGGGAGAGGGAAGGAGACCCAGTACTTC TRBJ2-5 . . TRBV9
CASSESGGSGNTIYF TGTGCCAGCAGCGAGTCGGGGGGGTCTGGAAACACCATATATTTT TRBJ1-3 . . TRBV7-8
CASSARDQNNEQFF TGTGCCAGCAGCGCCCGGGACCAGAACAATGAGCAGTTCTTC TRBJ2-1 . . TRBV9
CASSLLQGAADEQFF TGTGCCAGCAGCTTATTACAGGGGGCTGCGGATGAGCAGTTCTTC TRBJ2-1 TRBD1 . TRBV11-2